One sample yielded the 10 T cell receptor beta chains listed below, sequenced in a study of blood T cell repertoires in COVID-19. TCRdb's table, derived via immunoSEQ multiplex PCR, lists solely in-frame clones and lacks some. The table shows 100,000 to 120,000 clones, with about 88% occurring only once. Input material: peripheral blood. The source is a woman aged 50 to 60 with acute or convalescent COVID-19.

The sample holds one count of this clone. The rearrangement joins TRBV6-5 to TRBJ2-3; possibly TRBD2 for D (6 bases). This CDR3 has 14 amino acids. Germline loops: CDR1 MNHEY, CDR2 SVGAGI. Trimming took off 6 bases at V and 8 bases at J, with 18 bases between the two ends. This chain's CDR3 is CASSQPGGARTQYF. The CDR3 bases are TGTGCCAGCAGCCAGCCTGGCGGGGCCCGTACGCAGTATTTT.

The chain recombines TRBV30 with TRBJ2-6; D gene unclear. The germline V and J ends were trimmed by 7 bases and 4 bases, with 8 bases remaining between them. In germline, CDR1 is GTSNPN, CDR2 SVGIG (reference sequence). The CDR3 is 12 amino acids. The DNA for the CDR3 is TGTGCCTCCTCCCTGGGGGCCAACGTCCTGACTTTC. This codes for CASSLGANVLTF.

This chain connects TRBV24-1 to TRBJ2-5; possible D gene TRBD1, 6 bases. This CDR3 is built from 15 residues. V was clipped by 4 bases and J by 3 bases, with 14 bases between them. Looked up from germline, CDR1 is KGHDR and CDR2 is SFDVKD. The CDR3 loop reads CATSEPLRGKETQYF. DNA of the CDR3: TGTGCCACCAGTGAACCTCTCAGGGGAAAAGAGACCCAGTACTTC.

The rearrangement joins TRBV18 to TRBJ2-2; a possible D gene is TRBD2 (7 bases). V was clipped by 1 base and J by 6 bases, with 9 bases between them. This CDR3 contains 14 residues. Germline-derived CDR1 and CDR2 are KGHSH and LQKENI. The CDR3 coding sequence is TGTGCCAGCTCACCACGGGGGGGCTCCGGGGAGCTGTTTTTT. It codes for CASSPRGGSGELFF. Variable domain in full (rest from reference TRBV18 and TRBJ2-2): NAGVMQNPRHLVRRRGQEARLRCSPMKGHSHVYWYRQLPEEGLKFMVYLQKENIIDESGMPKERFSAEFPKEGPSILRIQQVVRGDSAAYFCASSPRGGSGELFFGEGSRLTVL.

This sequence joins TRBV24-1 and TRBJ2-3; 9 nucleotides match TRBD2. V gave up 5 bases and J gave up 0 bases; unmatched junction bases: 2. CDR1 and CDR2 (germline): KGHDR, SFDVKD. This CDR3 is built from 15 residues. CDR3 sequence: CATSASGRSTDTQYF. The CDR3 coding sequence is TGTGCCACCAGTGCCAGCGGGAGGAGCACAGATACGCAGTATTTT.

The chain combines TRBV18 with TRBJ1-2, with TRBD1 matching 7 bases. The germline CDR1 and CDR2 sequences are KGHSH and LQKENI. Trimming at V came to 4 bases and at J to 2 bases, leaving 1 base not matched to a gene. CDR3 length: 13 residues. The CDR3 sequence: CASSRGQNYGYTF. The CDR3 DNA follows: TGTGCCAGCTCACGGGGACAGAACTATGGCTACACCTTC.

The chain combines TRBV7-2 with TRBJ1-6, with 8 nucleotides matching TRBD1. Germline CDR1 is SGHTA and CDR2 is FQGNSA. Trimming removed 3 bases from V and 9 bases from J; junction bases left unmatched: 4. This CDR3 spans 14 amino acids. CDR3 sequence: CASSLTGVGSPLHF. CDR3 nucleotides: TGTGCCAGCAGCTTGACAGGGGTGGGTTCACCCCTCCACTTT.

The chain is built from TRBV5-6 and TRBJ1-4; possibly TRBD1 for D (6 bases). The CDR3 is 15 residues long. Trimming took 3 bases from V and 8 from J, leaving 17 bases between them. Germline V gene sequence: CDR1 SGHDT, CDR2 YYEEEE. CDR3 nucleotide sequence: TGTGCCAGCAGCTCGACGACAGGCTTTAGGGAAAAACTGTTTTTT. Its translation: CASSSTTGFREKLFF.

The rearrangement joins TRBV27 to TRBJ2-7; perhaps TRBD2 as D (5 bases). V lost 7 bases to trimming and J lost 2 bases, with 12 bases between them. Germline V lookup: CDR1 MNHEY, CDR2 SMNVEV (reference sequence). The CDR3 is made up of 13 amino acids. The CDR3 is CASTSGSAYEQYF. DNA of the CDR3: TGTGCCAGCACTTCGGGAAGCGCCTACGAGCAGTACTTC.

This CDR3 is CASSESPGMGTDTQYF. For the CDR3, the DNA is TGTGCCAGCAGCGAGTCCCCGGGTATGGGCACAGATACGCAGTATTTT. The gene calls are TRBV9 and TRBJ2-3; D gene uncertain. The CDR3 sequence is 16 residues long. Trimming took off 3 bases at V and 1 base at J, with 15 bases between the two ends. CDR1 SGDLS and CDR2 YYNGEE come from the germline V gene. Variable domain in full (rest from reference TRBV9 and TRBJ2-3): DSGVTQTPKHLITATGQRVTLRCSPRSGDLSVYWYQQSLDQGLQFLIQYYNGEERAKGNILERFSAQQFPDLHSELNLSSLELGDSALYFCASSESPGMGTDTQYFGPGTRLTVL.